A selection of T cell receptor beta chains follows, all from one sample in a study of chemoradiotherapy in HPV16-positive cancers. Generated by immunoSEQ multiplex PCR, the TCRdb table keeps only in-frame clones and is missing some. This table holds 5,700 or so clones, roughly nine tenths found once. Here the sequenced sample was blood, taken from a patient who underwent chemoradiotherapy. These receptors all come from a human donor with HPV-associated anogenital cancer. The CDR3 runs from the conserved cysteine through the conserved F or W. The D gene is left open where the match is weak. The listing skips clone size in some rows; elsewhere it reads once, few, many or a size class.

j_call clone_size d_call v_call cdr3_aa cdr3_nt
TRBJ2-7 NA NA TRBV4-1 CASSQGRDWAYEQYF TGCGCCAGCAGCCAAGGGCGAGACTGGGCCTACGAGCAGTACTTC
TRBJ2-2 NA NA TRBV5-4 CASSLLLDGAGTGELFF TGTGCCAGCAGCTTGTTGCTTGACGGAGCCGGTACCGGGGAGCTGTTTTTT
TRBJ2-2 NA TRBD2 TRBV4-2 CASSPGISAGGPSGELFF TGTGCCAGCAGCCCAGGCATCTCAGCGGGGGGGCCGAGCGGGGAGCTGTTTTTT
TRBJ1-2 once NA TRBV19 CASSVQVTVYGYTF TGTGCCAGTAGTGTGCAGGTGACAGTCTATGGCTACACCTTC
TRBJ1-3 NA NA TRBV5-1 CASSPTGGGNTIYF TGCGCCAGCAGCCCCACGGGGGGGGGAAACACCATATATTTT
TRBJ1-1 few NA TRBV7-2 CASSPQALGTEAFF TGTGCCAGCAGCCCCCAAGCCCTGGGGACTGAAGCTTTCTTT
TRBJ2-7 NA NA TRBV28 CASRERYEQYF TGTGCCAGCAGGGAACGGTACGAGCAGTACTTC
TRBJ1-3 NA NA TRBV7-2 CASSHRPPRNTIYF TGTGCCAGCAGCCACCGGCCGCCTAGGAACACCATATATTTT
TRBJ2-2 NA TRBD1 TRBV6-5 CASSYSDRAGELFF TGTGCCAGCAGTTACTCGGACAGGGCCGGGGAGCTGTTTTTT
TRBJ1-4 NA TRBD1 TRBV29-1 CSVGGTGPEKKLFF TGCAGCGTTGGGGGGACAGGGCCGGAGAAAAAACTGTTTTTT
TRBJ2-2 NA NA TRBV19 CASRTPGEAGELFF TGTGCCAGTAGGACCCCAGGGGAGGCCGGGGAGCTGTTTTTT
TRBJ1-1 few NA TRBV11-2 CASSHGETSAFF TGTGCCAGCAGCCACGGGGAAACTAGTGCTTTCTTT
TRBJ2-7 NA NA TRBV7-9 CASSLFYEQYF TGTGCCAGCAGCTTATTCTACGAGCAGTACTTC
TRBJ2-6 NA NA TRBV19 CASSSWRSGANVLTF TGTGCCAGTAGTAGTTGGCGATCAGGGGCCAACGTCCTGACTTTC
TRBJ1-2 NA TRBD1 TRBV6-5 CASSYSTTGLYGYTF TGTGCCAGCAGTTACTCGACGACAGGGCTCTATGGCTACACCTTC
TRBJ2-6 few NA TRBV19 CASSSLSGANVLTF TGTGCCAGTAGTTCACTATCTGGGGCCAACGTCCTGACTTTC
TRBJ1-5 NA TRBD1 TRBV18 CASSPGQGAGQPQHF TGTGCCAGCTCACCAGGACAGGGGGCGGGTCAGCCCCAGCATTTT
TRBJ1-2 NA NA TRBV7-9 CASSFSGGGNYGYTF TGTGCCAGCAGCTTTAGCGGGGGGGGGAACTATGGCTACACCTTC
TRBJ2-1 NA TRBD2 TRBV28 CASSPQLAGGLNEQFF TGTGCCAGCAGTCCCCAACTAGCGGGGGGGCTTAATGAGCAGTTCTTC
TRBJ2-3 few NA TRBV5-5 CASGTPSTDTQYF TGTGCCAGCGGGACACCCAGCACAGATACGCAGTATTTT
TRBJ2-1 NA NA TRBV9 CASSAGTVPLNEQFF TGTGCCAGCAGCGCCGGGACCGTCCCGCTGAATGAGCAGTTCTTC
TRBJ1-2 NA NA TRBV27 CASSMYREYGYTF TGTGCCAGCAGTATGTACAGGGAGTATGGCTACACCTTC